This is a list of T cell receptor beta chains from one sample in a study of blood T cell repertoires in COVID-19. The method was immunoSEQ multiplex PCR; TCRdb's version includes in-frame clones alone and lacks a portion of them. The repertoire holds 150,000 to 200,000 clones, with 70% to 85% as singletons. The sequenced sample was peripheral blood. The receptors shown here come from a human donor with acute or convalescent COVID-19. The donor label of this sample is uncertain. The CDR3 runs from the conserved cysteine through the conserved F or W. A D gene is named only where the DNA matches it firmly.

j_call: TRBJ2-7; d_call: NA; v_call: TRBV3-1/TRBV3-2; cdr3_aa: CASSHPPLYEQYF
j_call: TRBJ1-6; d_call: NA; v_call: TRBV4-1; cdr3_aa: CASSQAAGSYNSPLHF
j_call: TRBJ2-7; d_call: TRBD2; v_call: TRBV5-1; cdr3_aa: CASSSDGGFGDEQYF
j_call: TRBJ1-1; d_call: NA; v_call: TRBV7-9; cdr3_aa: CASSEQRNTEAFF
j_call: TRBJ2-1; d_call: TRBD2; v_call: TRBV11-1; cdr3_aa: CASSPSGRASHEQFF
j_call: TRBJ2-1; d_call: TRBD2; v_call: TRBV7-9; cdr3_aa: CASSFGAGASNEQFF
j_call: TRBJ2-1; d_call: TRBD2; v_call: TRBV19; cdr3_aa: CASIQLAGGPPFF
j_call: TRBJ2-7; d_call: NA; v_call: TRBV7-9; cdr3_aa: CASSPSSQPYEQYF
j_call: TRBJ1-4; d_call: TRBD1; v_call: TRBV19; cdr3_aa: CASSMGQGAVFEKLFF
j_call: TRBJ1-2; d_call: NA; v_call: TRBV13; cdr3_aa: CASSGDLFGGYTF